One sample yielded the 9 T cell receptor beta chains listed below, sequenced in a study of cytomegalovirus exposure and HLA in healthy donors. Use of 60 Vbeta and 13 Jbeta primers characterized the PCR. Method: immunoSEQ multiplex PCR; TCRdb's copy keeps in-frame clones and lacks some. Among roughly 200,000 clones listed, 70% to 85% were seen once. Sequenced: PBMCs. The receptors here all came from a woman younger than 45 in good health and CMV-seropositive.

The chain links TRBV2 to TRBJ2-1; weak D call: TRBD1 (7 bases). The CDR3 runs 14 residues. Germline V gene data show CDR1 as SNHLY and CDR2 as FYNNEI. V was pared by 4 bases and J by 3 bases, with 10 bases between. CDR3 sequence: CASSGRGVYNEQFF. DNA for the CDR3: TGTGCCAGCAGTGGCAGGGGGGTCTACAATGAGCAGTTCTTC.

V is TRBV7-2 and J is TRBJ2-2; 9 positions agree with TRBD2. CDR3 length: 18 residues. The germline CDR1 and CDR2 sequences are SGHTA and FQGNSA. The junction had 12 bases not matched to a gene; V was cut back by 6 bases and J by 1 base. The CDR3 loop reads CASRGGGSGGENTGELFF. The CDR3 bases are TGTGCCAGCAGGGGAGGGGGTAGCGGGGGTGAGAACACCGGGGAGCTGTTTTTT.

The rearrangement uses TRBV27 and TRBJ2-7; 9 positions agree with TRBD1. The CDR3 covers 14 residues. With 3 bases clipped from V and 3 bases from J, the junction kept 3 bases outside the gene matches. Germline CDR1 and CDR2: MNHEY and SMNVEV (reference sequence). The CDR3 sequence: CASSFETGGYEQYF. The CDR3 DNA reads as TGTGCCAGCAGTTTCGAGACAGGGGGCTACGAGCAGTACTTC.

The chain recombines TRBV19 with TRBJ2-1; 9 nucleotides agree with TRBD1. There are 16 residues in the CDR3. V was pared by 6 bases and J by 1 base, with 7 bases of the junction left unmatched. Germline V lookup: CDR1 LNHDA, CDR2 SQIVND (reference sequence). CDR3 amino acids: CASRRQGVGSYNEQFF. The CDR3 DNA sequence: TGTGCCAGTAGGAGACAGGGGGTAGGATCCTACAATGAGCAGTTCTTC.

This chain joins TRBV15 and TRBJ2-1; D might be TRBD2 (6 bases). CDR3 length: 16 residues. Germline CDR1 reads LNHNV; CDR2 reads YYDKDF (reference sequence). The V end lost 2 bases, the J end lost 1 base, and 12 bases lay between the germline ends. CDR3 sequence: CATSRLLATSYNEQFF. The CDR3, as DNA: TGTGCCACCAGCAGACTTCTAGCGACGTCCTACAATGAGCAGTTCTTC.

This clone came up a few times. The chain carries TRBV5-1 and TRBJ2-3, with TRBD2 matching over 8 bases. Germline V CDR1 and CDR2: SGHRS, YFSETQ. This CDR3 is built from 15 residues. V trimming: 5 bases; J trimming: 8 bases; junction bases outside the gene matches: 13. The CDR3 region is CASSPGGTLWFTQYF. In nucleotides, the CDR3 is TGCGCCAGCAGTCCGGGAGGGACTCTGTGGTTTACGCAGTATTTT.

The chain uses TRBV27 and TRBJ2-7; 11 bases align to TRBD1. The CDR3 loop spans 15 amino acids. Looked up from germline, CDR1 is MNHEY and CDR2 is SMNVEV (reference sequence). Unmatched junction bases numbered 10, after V lost 5 bases and J lost 7 bases. DNA of the CDR3: TGTGCCAGCAGTCCGTCAGGGACAGGGGGTATTGAGCAGTACTTC. Protein sequence: CASSPSGTGGIEQYF.

In the case of this clone: Within the sample, other DNA sequences also encode this same CDR3. The J gene is TRBJ2-3, the V gene TRBV5-1; D may be TRBD1 (5 bases). In germline, CDR1 is SGHRS, CDR2 YFSETQ. CDR3 size: 14 residues. Trimming stripped 0 bases from V and 3 bases from J, with 8 bases between. The CDR3 here is CASSLGQRTDTQYF. The CDR3 DNA reads TGCGCCAGCAGCTTGGGACAGAGGACAGATACGCAGTATTTT.

This clone occurred once. V gene TRBV7-2 combines with J gene TRBJ1-5, with a possible D match to TRBD1 (6 bases). V gave up 2 bases and J gave up 3 bases, with 17 bases separating them. Germline assignment: CDR1 SGHTA and CDR2 FQGNSA. This CDR3 spans 17 amino acids. CDR3 DNA: TGTGCCAGCAGCTTATCCCGATTACAGGGTCTCAATCAGCCCCAGCATTTT. Protein: CASSLSRLQGLNQPQHF.